A selection of T cell receptor beta chains follows, all from one sample in a study of cytomegalovirus exposure and HLA in healthy donors. The assay was immunoSEQ multiplex PCR, and TCRdb's table has in-frame clones only and misses some. The data contain some 80,000 clones, 78% of them singletons. Sequencing was carried out using PBMCs. These receptors were obtained from a man between 18 and 29 years old in good health and CMV-seropositive. Both conserved end residues are part of each CDR3. The D gene is left open where the match is weak. Where a row states a size, it is once, few, many or the class of an expanded clone; other rows omit it.

>TRBV7-9|NA|NA|TRBJ2-7|16
CASSPRAGLSSYEQYF
TGTGCCAGCAGCCCCCGGGCGGGCCTTAGCTCCTACGAGCAGTACTTC
>TRBV7-3|NA|NA|TRBJ2-5|14
CASSPGGGVETQYF
TGTGCCAGCAGCCCAGGAGGGGGGGTGGAGACCCAGTACTTC
>TRBV7-6|NA|NA|TRBJ1-1|16
CASSPLGGGTNTEAFF
TGTGCCAGCAGCCCATTGGGGGGAGGCACCAACACTGAAGCTTTCTTT
>TRBV10-3|NA|TRBD1|TRBJ1-1|13
CAAGQGGSVEAFF
TGTGCCGCCGGACAGGGGGGATCGGTTGAAGCTTTCTTT
>TRBV5-1|NA|TRBD2|TRBJ2-2|16
CASSIRLASYTGELFF
TGCGCCAGCAGCATTCGACTAGCGTCTTACACCGGGGAGCTGTTTTTT
>TRBV4-1|NA|NA|TRBJ1-1|15
CASSQDPRHGPEAFF
TGCGCCAGCAGCCAAGATCCCCGACACGGCCCTGAAGCTTTCTTT
>TRBV7-7|NA|TRBD1|TRBJ2-2|15
CASSPGTGTTGELFF
TGTGCTAGCAGCCCCGGGACAGGGACCACCGGGGAGCTGTTTTTT
>TRBV19|NA|NA|TRBJ1-1|13
CASSGYRGFEAFF
TGTGCCAGTAGCGGTTACCGGGGGTTTGAAGCTTTCTTT
>TRBV5-4|NA|NA|TRBJ2-1|15
CASSAERARYNEQFF
TGTGCCAGCAGCGCGGAGCGGGCCAGGTACAATGAGCAGTTCTTC
>TRBV5-6|few|NA|TRBJ2-7|12
CASSLTGYEQYF
TGTGCCAGCAGCTTAACAGGGTACGAGCAGTACTTC
>TRBV14|NA|TRBD1|TRBJ2-1|15
CASSQGAIFYNEQFF
TGTGCCAGCAGTCAGGGGGCGATTTTTTACAATGAGCAGTTCTTC
>TRBV11-2|NA|TRBD2|TRBJ2-5|14
CASGETSARETQYF
TGTGCCAGCGGGGAGACTAGCGCAAGAGAGACCCAGTACTTC
>TRBV18|few|TRBD2|TRBJ2-7|14
CASSRGLAGEEQYF
TGTGCCAGCTCACGTGGGCTAGCGGGAGAAGAGCAGTACTTC
>TRBV11-2|once|NA|TRBJ2-7|12
CASSLAGKTPHF
TGTGCCAGCAGCTTAGCCGGGAAAACCCCCCACTTC
>TRBV9|NA|NA|TRBJ2-1|15
CASTKEGGSYNEQFF
TGTGCCAGCACCAAGGAAGGGGGTTCCTACAATGAGCAGTTCTTC
>TRBV5-1|NA|TRBD1|TRBJ1-1|14
CASSLGDRHTEAFF
TGCGCCAGCAGCTTGGGGGACAGACACACTGAAGCTTTCTTT
>TRBV20-1|NA|NA|TRBJ2-7|11
CSVDPGYEQYF
TGCAGTGTAGACCCGGGCTACGAGCAGTACTTC
>TRBV29-1|few|TRBD1|TRBJ1-2|12
CSVEGAGGGYTF
TGCAGCGTTGAAGGGGCAGGGGGAGGCTACACCTTC
>TRBV4-1|NA|TRBD1|TRBJ1-2|14
CASSWGQENYGYTF
TGCGCCAGCAGCTGGGGACAGGAGAACTATGGCTACACCTTC
>TRBV19|NA|TRBD2|TRBJ2-5|13
CASRLAGRETQYF
TGTGCCAGCAGACTAGCGGGGAGGGAGACCCAGTACTTC
>TRBV28|NA|NA|TRBJ1-3|16
CASSPPTVHSGNTIYF
TGTGCCAGCAGTCCGCCGACAGTCCACTCTGGAAACACCATATATTTT
>TRBV11-2|NA|NA|TRBJ1-4|13
CASSRNRNEKLFF
TGTGCCAGCAGCCGGAACAGGAATGAAAAACTGTTTTTT
>TRBV4-1|NA|NA|TRBJ1-4|15
CASSQKMEGGEKLFF
TGCGCCAGCAGCCAAAAGATGGAGGGAGGAGAAAAACTGTTTTTT
>TRBV18|once|NA|TRBJ1-5|14
CASSPGSDFQPQHF
TGTGCCAGCTCACCTGGCTCAGATTTTCAGCCCCAGCATTTT
>TRBV5-1|NA|TRBD2|TRBJ2-1|14
CASSMSGRAWEQFF
TGCGCCAGCAGCATGAGCGGGAGGGCCTGGGAGCAGTTCTTC
>TRBV6-1|NA|TRBD2|TRBJ2-7|14
CASRFRGSSYEQYF
TGTGCCAGCAGGTTCCGCGGGAGCTCCTACGAGCAGTACTTC
>TRBV6-5|NA|NA|TRBJ2-7|13
CASSYPGSQQQYF
TGTGCCAGCAGTTACCCAGGGTCTCAGCAGCAGTACTTC
>TRBV15|NA|NA|TRBJ1-1|14
CATSSLVRGTEAFF
TGTGCCACCAGCAGCCTGGTCAGGGGAACTGAAGCTTTCTTT
>TRBV29-1|NA|TRBD2|TRBJ2-2|12
CSVRREAGELFF
TGCAGCGTTAGGCGGGAGGCCGGGGAGCTGTTTTTT
>TRBV6-1|once|NA|TRBJ2-5|13
CASSETAQGTQYF
TGTGCCAGCAGTGAGACGGCTCAGGGGACCCAGTACTTC
>TRBV5-1|NA|TRBD2|TRBJ2-5|14
CASSTLAGEETQYF
TGCGCCAGCAGCACGCTAGCGGGAGAAGAGACCCAGTACTTC
>TRBV6-1|few|TRBD1|TRBJ1-1|14
CASSEGQGITEAFF
TGTGCCAGCAGTGAGGGACAGGGCATCACTGAAGCTTTCTTT